These 21 T cell receptor beta chains were all obtained from the same sample, sequenced in a study of identical twins. TCRdb analysed the 5' RACE reads with MiXCR anew, one entry per CDR3 protein. The table includes over 600,000 distinct CDR3 sequences, about 20% detected once. The sample also formed part of further work on T cells expressing NK-cell markers.

Sequencing was carried out using PBMCs. All receptors come from a woman under 30 in good health.

This clonotype was seen a handful of times. This rearrangement joins TRBV20-1 to TRBJ2-1, with 14 bases matching TRBD2. V was clipped by 3 bases and J by 3 bases; unmatched bases: 7. The CDR3 consists of 17 residues. The germline gives CDR1 DFQATT, CDR2 SNEGSKA (reference sequence). The CDR3 loop is CSASDGTSGRGYNEQFF. CDR3 bases: TGCAGTGCTAGCGACGGGACTAGCGGGAGAGGCTACAATGAGCAGTTCTTC.

Many counts were recorded for this clonotype. The chain recombines TRBV12-3 or TRBV12-4 with TRBJ2-3; D remains ambiguous. This CDR3 is built from 12 residues. V was cut by 5 bases and J by 6 bases, with 9 bases left in between. The CDR3 DNA reads TGTGCCAGCAGTCAAATAACGGATACGCAGTATTTT. Amino acids: CASSQITDTQYF.

In this sample, this clonotype turned up a few times. The rearrangement links TRBV20-1 to TRBJ1-5; a possible D gene is TRBD1 (5 bases). The V end lost 1 base, the J end lost 0 bases, and 16 bases lay between the germline ends. In germline, CDR1 is DFQATT, CDR2 SNEGSKA (reference sequence). The CDR3 extends over 17 amino acids. The CDR3 loop reads CSARASVGGLSNQPQHF. CDR3 bases: TGCAGTGCTAGAGCTTCTGTTGGGGGACTTAGCAATCAGCCCCAGCATTTT.

This clonotype occurred a few times. The J gene is TRBJ1-1, the V gene TRBV20-1; D gene uncertain. CDR1 DFQATT and CDR2 SNEGSKA come from the germline V gene (reference sequence). Trimming took off 3 bases at V and 1 base at J, with 12 bases between the two ends. The length of the CDR3 is 14 residues. This CDR3 reads CSASSEGWNTEAFF. The DNA for the CDR3 is TGCAGTGCTAGTTCAGAGGGTTGGAACACTGAAGCTTTCTTT.

This clonotype was detected a few times. The chain carries TRBV12-3 or TRBV12-4 and TRBJ1-3, with D maybe TRBD1 (5 bases). With 3 bases removed from V and 0 bases from J, the gap between germline ends came to 18 bases. The CDR3 extends over 18 amino acids. The CDR3: CASSFGTARRYSGNTIYF. Here the CDR3 DNA reads TGTGCCAGCAGTTTCGGGACGGCTCGCCGATACTCTGGAAACACCATATATTTT.

This clonotype was counted only a few times. The chain joins TRBV6-1 to TRBJ2-1, with D possibly being TRBD1 or TRBD2 (6 bases each). Germline values: CDR1 MNHNS, CDR2 SASEGT. Trimming cost V 6 bases and J 8 bases, with 20 bases left between them. The CDR3 is 15 amino acids. CDR3 loop: CASSLLGGGVYEQFF. CDR3 DNA sequence: TGTGCCAGCAGCCTTCTGGGGGGCGGGGTCTATGAGCAGTTCTTC.

V and J are TRBV27 and TRBJ2-7; D uncertain. CDR1 and CDR2 (germline): MNHEY, SMNVEV (reference sequence). V shed 2 bases and J shed 2 bases, with 13 bases lying between them. The CDR3 is 15 amino acids. For the CDR3, the DNA is TGTGCCAGCAGTTTAAGGCAGGCGCCCACCTACGAGCAGTACTTC. Its protein product is CASSLRQAPTYEQYF.

V is TRBV20-1 and J is TRBJ2-1; the match to TRBD2 covers 7 bases. The CDR3 spans 10 residues. Germline V gene lookup returns CDR1 DFQATT and CDR2 SNEGSKA (reference sequence). V dropped 7 bases and J dropped 14; count of bases not matched to a gene: 8. The CDR3 nucleotides read TGCAGTGTCGTTGGGGGAGGGGAGTTCTTC. Its protein product is CSVVGGGEFF.

This clonotype was detected a few times. The J gene is TRBJ2-3, the V gene TRBV5-1; TRBD2 agrees at 11 bases. Looked up from germline, CDR1 is SGHRS and CDR2 is YFSETQ. The J segment lost 6 bases and the V segment lost 2 bases, leaving 5 bases of the junction unmatched. The length of the CDR3 is 15 residues. DNA of the CDR3: TGCGCCAGCAGCTTACTAGCGGGAGTGGTTGATACGCAGTATTTT. Residues: CASSLLAGVVDTQYF. Full variable domain (remainder filled in from reference TRBV5-1 and TRBJ2-3): KAGVTQTPRYLIKTRGQQVTLSCSPISGHRSVSWYQQTPGQGLQFLFEYFSETQRNKGNFPGRFSGRQFSNSRSEMNVSTLELGDSALYLCASSLLAGVVDTQYFGPGTRLTVL.

The table lists this clonotype with many counts. The V gene is TRBV10-2, the J gene TRBJ2-7; 11 positions match TRBD2. Germline V lookup: CDR1 WSHSY, CDR2 SAAADI. V was pared by 7 bases and J by 5 bases, with 4 bases of the junction left unmatched. The CDR3 consists of 13 residues. The CDR3 protein is CASTLAGGHEQYF. CDR3 DNA: TGCGCCAGCACCCTAGCGGGGGGCCACGAGCAGTACTTC.

The chain joins TRBV10-3 to TRBJ1-6; D gene ambiguous. Per the germline V gene, CDR1 is ENHRY and CDR2 is SYGVKD. Trimming cost V 3 bases and J 7 bases, with 10 bases left between them. This CDR3 has 14 residues. CDR3 bases: TGTGCCATCAGTGACTGGTTAATAAATTCACCCCTCCACTTT. Amino acids: CAISDWLINSPLHF.

This clonotype has more than one count but fewer than ten. The chain recombines TRBV5-1 with TRBJ2-7, with TRBD2 matching over 8 bases. Germline assignment: CDR1 SGHRS and CDR2 YFSETQ. The ends lost 0 bases at V and 5 bases at J; junction bases unmatched: 7. CDR3 length equals 15 residues. The CDR3 DNA reads as TGCGCCAGCAGCTTGGGCCCGGGGGGGCAGGACGAGCAGTACTTC. Translating it yields CASSLGPGGQDEQYF.

This clonotype was seen at least ten times. The V gene is TRBV5-1, the J gene TRBJ2-5; D is ambiguous. Germline V gene data show CDR1 as SGHRS and CDR2 as YFSETQ. Trimming cost V 5 bases and J 5 bases, with 7 bases left between them. There are 11 residues in the CDR3. The CDR3 loop is CASRRLETQYF. CDR3 bases: TGCGCCAGCAGACGTTTGGAGACCCAGTACTTC.

This chain joins TRBV5-6 and TRBJ2-7; 7 positions agree with TRBD1. Germline values: CDR1 SGHDT, CDR2 YYEEEE. CDR3 length equals 16 residues. The J segment lost 3 bases and the V segment lost 4 bases, leaving 13 bases of the junction unmatched. This CDR3 is CASSQGQGTAIYEQYF. The CDR3 bases are TGTGCCAGCAGCCAGGGGCAAGGGACAGCCATCTACGAGCAGTACTTC.

A few counts support this clonotype. This chain links TRBV5-1 with TRBJ2-7; perhaps TRBD1 as D (5 bases). Looked up from germline, CDR1 is SGHRS and CDR2 is YFSETQ. The CDR3 sequence is 16 residues long. Trimming cost V 4 bases and J 0 bases, with 17 bases left between them. The CDR3 region is CASSRPQGRSSYEQYF. CDR3 sequence (DNA): TGCGCCAGCAGCCGTCCCCAGGGCAGGAGCTCCTACGAGCAGTACTTC.

This clonotype was seen only a few times. The chain uses TRBV20-1 and TRBJ2-5, with 8 bases identical to TRBD2. V gave up 2 bases and J gave up 7 bases; unmatched junction bases: 12. The germline V gene has CDR1 DFQATT and CDR2 SNEGSKA (reference sequence). This CDR3 region has 15 residues. CDR3 sequence: CSARTLAGRSGTQYF. CDR3 nucleotides: TGCAGTGCTAGAACCTTAGCGGGAAGAAGTGGGACCCAGTACTTC.

This chain uses TRBV4-3 with TRBJ2-7, with TRBD2 matching 7 bases. V dropped 0 bases and J dropped 4; count of bases not matched to a gene: 3. The CDR3 length is 14 residues. Germline CDR1 and CDR2: LGHNA and YSLEER. The CDR3 bases are TGCGCCAGCAGCCAAGAAGCGGGAACGTACGAGCAGTACTTC. Residues: CASSQEAGTYEQYF.

The V call is TRBV4-3, the J call TRBJ2-2; D perhaps matches TRBD2 (6 bases). V was pared by 0 bases and J by 6 bases, with 14 bases between. CDR3 length equals 16 residues. Germline V gene lookup returns CDR1 LGHNA and CDR2 YSLEER. The CDR3 sequence is CASSQEEGKGPGELFF. The CDR3 nucleotides are TGCGCCAGCAGCCAAGAGGAGGGGAAGGGTCCCGGGGAGCTGTTTTTT.

This clonotype was detected a few times. V and J are TRBV20-1 and TRBJ1-2; maybe TRBD1 (6 bases). The germline V and J ends were trimmed by 5 bases and 6 bases, with 13 bases remaining between them. This CDR3 contains 12 residues. In germline, CDR1 is DFQATT, CDR2 SNEGSKA (reference sequence). CDR3 nucleotides: TGCAGTGCTCAGTCCCCAGGGGATGGCTACACCTTC. It specifies CSAQSPGDGYTF.

This clonotype came up a few times. V is TRBV20-1 and J is TRBJ1-1, with D perhaps TRBD1 (5 bases). This CDR3 is 14 amino acids long. V lost 0 bases and J 9 bases, leaving 17 bases between the germline ends. The germline V gene has CDR1 DFQATT and CDR2 SNEGSKA (reference sequence). This CDR3 reads CSAREATGGGKAFF. Here the CDR3 DNA reads TGCAGTGCTAGAGAGGCAACAGGTGGTGGGAAAGCTTTCTTT.

With regard to this clonotype: A read error may be the cause here, since a much bigger clone is one base away. V gene TRBV9 combines with J gene TRBJ2-3; D is ambiguous. The V gene's germline CDR1 is SGDLS and CDR2 YYNGEE. V was shortened by 3 bases and J by 5 bases, with 4 bases between the two germline ends. This CDR3 has 11 residues. The CDR3 DNA follows: TGTGCCAGCAGCGCCAAAGATACGCAGTATTTT. Amino acids: CASSAKDTQYF.